Below, 11 T cell receptor beta chains from the same sample are listed, as sequenced in a study of cytomegalovirus exposure and HLA in healthy donors. The PCR contained 60 Vbeta and 13 Jbeta primers. TCRdb keeps only in-frame clones here, not all; method: immunoSEQ multiplex PCR. The data show roughly 180,000 clones, roughly 85% seen once. Sequencing was performed on PBMCs. The receptor source for this set is a boy between 2 and 10 years old in good health and CMV-seronegative.

The rearrangement uses TRBV5-4 and TRBJ1-4; 8 bases align to TRBD1. Germline V gene data show CDR1 as SGHNT and CDR2 as YYREEE (reference sequence). The CDR3 extends over 16 amino acids. Trimming took 5 bases from V and 0 from J; bases not matched to a gene: 6. CDR3 coding DNA: TGTGCCAGCAGTTCCGGGACAGGAGCAACTAATGAAAAACTGTTTTTT. It specifies CASSSGTGATNEKLFF.

V gene TRBV27 combines with J gene TRBJ2-7; possible D gene TRBD2, 6 bases. Trimming shortened V by 3 bases and J by 2 bases, and 11 bases separated the two germline ends. The germline V gene has CDR1 MNHEY and CDR2 SMNVEV (reference sequence). This CDR3 has 14 residues. As DNA, the CDR3 is TGTGCCAGCAGTTTGGGGAGGAGACCCTACGAGCAGTACGTC. Translating it yields CASSLGRRPYEQYV.

V usage is TRBV10-3 and J usage is TRBJ1-5, with 8 bases lining up with TRBD1. CDR1 and CDR2 (germline): ENHRY, SYGVKD. After removal of 5 bases from V and 4 bases from J, the junction contained 4 bases not matched to a gene. This CDR3 is built from 14 residues. CDR3 region: CAISRGQENQPQHF. In nucleotides, the CDR3 is TGTGCCATCAGTAGGGGACAGGAGAATCAGCCCCAGCATTTT.

This clone was picked up a small number of times. This sequence joins TRBV7-8 and TRBJ1-1; TRBD1 is a possible D gene (5 bases). V lost 6 bases and J lost 5, with 16 bases in between. The CDR3 is 14 residues long. Germline assignment: CDR1 SGHVS and CDR2 FQNEAQ. The CDR3 region is CASSPREGRTEAFF. In nucleotides, the CDR3 is TGTGCCAGCAGTCCACGGGAGGGGAGGACTGAAGCTTTCTTT.

This clone was detected only once. This chain uses TRBV5-5 with TRBJ2-1, with TRBD2 matching over 8 bases. J lost 12 bases, V lost 3 bases, and 8 bases had no gene match. Germline V lookup: CDR1 SGHKS, CDR2 YYEKEE (reference sequence). CDR3 size: 13 residues. The CDR3 DNA is TGTGCCAGCAGCTCGACGGGAGGGATTGGGCAGTTCTTC. It encodes CASSSTGGIGQFF.

There are a few counts of this clone. This chain uses TRBV5-6 with TRBJ1-3; 8 nucleotides align to TRBD1. Losses at the gene ends were 2 bases for V and 4 bases for J; bases not matched to a gene: 2. The CDR3 covers 14 residues. Germline assignment: CDR1 SGHDT and CDR2 YYEEEE. The CDR3 DNA follows: TGTGCCAGCAGCTTCGGACAGGGAGGAAACACCATATATTTT. It specifies CASSFGQGGNTIYF.

The chain is built from TRBV9 and TRBJ2-1; TRBD2 matches at 11 bases. This CDR3 region has 17 residues. With V trimmed by 0 bases and J by 2 bases, 4 bases remained unmatched. Germline V CDR1 and CDR2: SGDLS, YYNGEE. The CDR3 DNA sequence: TGTGCCAGCAGCGTAGAGGCTAGCGGGAGGACCTACAATGAGCAGTTCTTC. Its protein is CASSVEASGRTYNEQFF.

Details on this clone: Relative to the germline gene, one junction end is altered; a read error may explain this. The chain links TRBV6-5 to TRBJ2-1, with D maybe TRBD1 (5 bases). Germline CDR1 MNHEY, CDR2 SVGAGI. The length of the CDR3 is 13 residues. This CDR3 is CASSRLGQNEQLF. DNA for the CDR3: TGTGCCAGCTCCCGGTTGGGGCAGAATGAGCAGCTCTTC.

This chain links TRBV7-8 with TRBJ1-2; no reliable D call. V lost 2 bases and J lost 3, with 10 bases in between. This CDR3 has 14 residues. Germline V gene data show CDR1 as SGHVS and CDR2 as FQNEAQ. CDR3 region: CASSLSRQDYGYTF. Here the CDR3 DNA reads TGTGCCAGCAGCTTATCCCGGCAGGACTATGGCTACACCTTC.

The J gene is TRBJ2-1, the V gene TRBV6-4; 10 bases are a match to TRBD1. After removal of 6 bases from V and 5 bases from J, the junction contained 7 bases not matched to a gene. The CDR3 totals 15 residues. From germline, CDR1 is MRHNA and CDR2 SNTAGT. The DNA for the CDR3 is TGTGCCAGCAGGACCGACAGGGGGCCAAACAATGAGCAGTTCTTC. Amino acid sequence: CASRTDRGPNNEQFF.

The chain joins TRBV27 to TRBJ2-3; 9 bases align to TRBD1. CDR1 is MNHEY, CDR2 SMNVEV, per germline (reference sequence). Trimming cost V 5 bases and J 5 bases; bases outside gene matches: 14. This CDR3 is built from 17 residues. CDR3 coding DNA: TGTGCCAGCAGTCCCTTACTGACAGGGGGGATCATAGATACGCAGTATTTT. Amino acids: CASSPLLTGGIIDTQYF.